The 20 T cell receptor beta chains given below trace back to one sample, sequenced in a study of blood T cell repertoires in COVID-19. Profiling relied on immunoSEQ multiplex PCR, and the TCRdb table lists in-frame clones only, not all of them. This sample yields some 200,000 clones, of which around 80% are seen a single time; less than 8% belongs to the top ten. The sample was PBMCs or T cells enriched from blood (not recorded which). The origin of the receptors is a woman aged 40-49 years with acute COVID-19.

J is TRBJ1-4 and V is TRBV9, with 7 bases fitting TRBD1. The trim removed 2 bases at V and 8 bases at J, leaving 6 bases unmatched. Germline V lookup: CDR1 SGDLS, CDR2 YYNGEE. The length of the CDR3 is 14 residues. This chain's CDR3 is CASSVTGRNEKLFF. CDR3 coding DNA: TGTGCCAGCAGCGTGACAGGGCGAAACGAAAAACTGTTTTTT.

The rearrangement links TRBV19 to TRBJ1-5; no reliable D call. Germline lookup yields CDR1 LNHDA and CDR2 SQIVND (reference sequence). V lost 4 bases and J 4 bases, leaving 8 bases between the germline ends. The CDR3 extends over 13 amino acids. Written as DNA, the CDR3 is TGTGCCAGTAGTACCAGTAAGAATCAGCCCCAGCATTTT. Amino acids: CASSTSKNQPQHF.

The chain is built from TRBV12-3 or TRBV12-4 and TRBJ2-1; possible D gene TRBD1, 5 bases. The germline V and J ends were trimmed by 6 bases and 5 bases, with 8 bases remaining between them. This CDR3 comprises 12 residues. CDR3 residues: CASRRQNNEQFF. Written as DNA, the CDR3 is TGTGCCAGCAGGAGACAGAACAATGAGCAGTTCTTC.

The V call is TRBV6-5, the J call TRBJ1-5, with D maybe TRBD1 (6 bases). This CDR3 has 16 residues. Germline CDR1 reads MNHEY; CDR2 reads SVGAGI. V lost 3 bases and J lost 0, with 12 bases in between. CDR3 DNA: TGTGCCAGCAGTTATCGTGCAGGGGTTAGCAATCAGCCCCAGCATTTT. Protein product: CASSYRAGVSNQPQHF.

The V and J genes are TRBV10-3 and TRBJ2-7, with 11 bases lining up with TRBD1. The CDR3 sequence is 14 residues long. Germline CDR1 ENHRY, CDR2 SYGVKD. With 2 bases clipped from V and 4 bases from J, the junction kept 1 base outside the gene matches. As DNA, the CDR3 is TGTGCCATCAGTGAGGGACAGGGGGCATACGAGCAGTACTTC. It specifies CAISEGQGAYEQYF.

The chain recombines TRBV6-5 with TRBJ2-1; 11 bases line up with TRBD2. This CDR3 is built from 16 residues. The ends lost 4 bases at V and 7 bases at J; junction bases unmatched: 9. Germline CDR1 is MNHEY and CDR2 is SVGAGI. The CDR3 coding sequence is TGTGCCAGCAGTTCTACTAGCGGGAGATCAGGGAATGAGCAGTTCTTC. Encoded protein: CASSSTSGRSGNEQFF.

The chain uses TRBV18 and TRBJ2-7, with TRBD1 matching over 7 bases. CDR3 size: 16 residues. Germline V gene data show CDR1 as KGHSH and CDR2 as LQKENI. J was trimmed by 0 bases and V by 1 base; bases with no gene match: 6. The CDR3 spells CASSPQTGTVSYEQYF. CDR3 nucleotides: TGTGCCAGCTCACCACAGACCGGGACAGTCTCCTACGAGCAGTACTTC.

V is TRBV10-3 and J is TRBJ2-3; the D gene is possibly TRBD2 (7 bases). The V end was cut by 5 bases, the J end by 1 base, with 10 bases between. Per the germline V gene, CDR1 is ENHRY and CDR2 is SYGVKD. CDR3 length equals 14 residues. CDR3 coding DNA: TGTGCCATCAGTACAGGGAGGGGCACAGATACGCAGTATTTT. It encodes CAISTGRGTDTQYF.

V gene TRBV28 combines with J gene TRBJ2-1; TRBD2 agrees at 9 bases. This CDR3 contains 14 residues. Germline-derived CDR1 and CDR2 are MDHEN and SYDVKM. J was trimmed by 7 bases and V by 5 bases; bases with no gene match: 6. The DNA of the CDR3 is TGTGCCAGCAGTACGTCTAGCGGGGCGAATGAGCAGTTCTTC. Amino acid sequence: CASSTSSGANEQFF.

The rearrangement joins TRBV6-1 to TRBJ2-1; TRBD2 matches at 7 bases. Germline V CDR1 and CDR2: MNHNS, SASEGT. J gave up 7 bases and V 3 bases, and 3 bases lay outside the gene matches. CDR3 length equals 13 residues. CDR3 residues: CASSEGGRNEQFF. The CDR3 region has the DNA TGTGCCAGCAGTGAGGGGGGGAGGAATGAGCAGTTCTTC.

This chain uses TRBV28 with TRBJ1-2; D uncertain. Trimming pared 8 bases from V and 4 bases from J, leaving 8 bases between. CDR3 length: 11 residues. Germline V gene lookup returns CDR1 MDHEN and CDR2 SYDVKM. Written as DNA, the CDR3 is TGTGCCAGCGGGGAGGGCTATGGCTACACCTTC. Encoded protein: CASGEGYGYTF.

J is TRBJ2-7 and V is TRBV21-1; the table's D call, TRBD1, was not checked against the DNA. TRBV21-1 is reported as a pseudogene. There are 14 residues in the CDR3. Here the CDR3 reads CASSKEGRRTNKYF. The CDR3 DNA sequence: TGTGCCAGCAGCAAAGAAGGTCGGCGGACAAACAAGTACTTC.

The V call is TRBV29-1, the J call TRBJ1-5; D gene uncertain. V lost 6 bases and J 5 bases, leaving 14 bases between the germline ends. Germline V gene sequence: CDR1 SQVTM, CDR2 ANQGSEA. There are 13 residues in the CDR3. In DNA, the CDR3 is TGCAGCGTCGGGGAAAAAAGAGATCAGCCCCAGCATTTT. Translating gives CSVGEKRDQPQHF. Supplemented by reference TRBV29-1 and TRBJ1-5, the full variable domain reads SAVISQKPSRDICQRGTSLTIQCQVDSQVTMMFWYRQQPGQSLTLIATANQGSEATYESGFVIDKFPISRPNLTFSTLTVSNMSPEDSSIYLCSVGEKRDQPQHFGDGTRLSIL.

V gene TRBV29-1 combines with J gene TRBJ2-2; 9 bases fit TRBD1. Germline V gene lookup returns CDR1 SQVTM and CDR2 ANQGSEA. The CDR3 runs to 16 residues. Trimming took 7 bases from V and 7 from J; bases not matched to a gene: 16. The CDR3 DNA reads TGCAGCGGGGGGACACCGGGACAGGGTCAAGGCGGGGAGCTGTTTTTT. Encoded protein: CSGGTPGQGQGGELFF.

The rearrangement joins TRBV29-1 to TRBJ2-1; D might be TRBD2 (5 bases). Trimming removed 4 bases at V and 6 bases at J, with 13 bases between. CDR1 and CDR2 from the germline V gene are SQVTM and ANQGSEA. The CDR3 sequence is 13 residues long. In DNA form, the CDR3 reads TGCAGCGTTGGGCTAGCCCTTTTCAATGAGCAGTTCTTC. It specifies CSVGLALFNEQFF.

This chain joins TRBV21-1 and TRBJ2-3; the D call TRBD2 from the table was never checked on the DNA. TRBV21-1 is marked as a pseudogene. The CDR3 covers 14 residues. CDR3 sequence (DNA): TGTGCCACGCTCGGGGCGGGGGGGGCAGATACGCAGTATTTT. Its translation: CATLGAGGADTQYF.

The rearrangement links TRBV4-1 to TRBJ1-5; 11 positions match TRBD1. CDR3 size: 17 residues. The junction had 9 bases not matched to a gene; V was cut back by 2 bases and J by 6 bases. Looked up from germline, CDR1 is MGHRA and CDR2 is YSYEKL. The DNA for the CDR3 is TGCGCCAGCAGCCAATATGGTGGGACAGGGGGATTTCAGCCCCAGCATTTT. Protein: CASSQYGGTGGFQPQHF.

This chain joins TRBV19 and TRBJ1-1, with a possible D match to TRBD1 (6 bases). Germline values: CDR1 LNHDA, CDR2 SQIVND (reference sequence). Trimming cost V 5 bases and J 5 bases, with 12 bases left between them. The CDR3 has 13 residues. CDR3 sequence reads: CASSEGVSTEAFF. CDR3 bases: TGTGCCAGTAGTGAGGGGGTATCAACTGAAGCTTTCTTT.

V and J are TRBV7-9 and TRBJ2-2, with 11 bases identical to TRBD1. Looked up from germline, CDR1 is SEHNR and CDR2 is FQNEAQ (reference sequence). CDR3 length: 15 amino acids. Germline trimming cut 5 bases from V and 4 bases from J; bases unmatched to any gene: 3. In DNA form, the CDR3 reads TGTGCCAGCAGCCCAGGACAGGGGGCCACCGGGGAGCTGTTTTTT. The encoded protein is CASSPGQGATGELFF.

V and J are TRBV27 and TRBJ2-1; TRBD2 matches at 9 bases. With V trimmed by 3 bases and J by 7 bases, 10 bases remained unmatched. The CDR3 runs 16 residues. Germline CDR1 and CDR2: MNHEY and SMNVEV (reference sequence). In DNA, the CDR3 is TGTGCCAGCAGTTTTGAGAGGGGACTAGCTGGGAATGAGCAGTTCTTC. This encodes CASSFERGLAGNEQFF.